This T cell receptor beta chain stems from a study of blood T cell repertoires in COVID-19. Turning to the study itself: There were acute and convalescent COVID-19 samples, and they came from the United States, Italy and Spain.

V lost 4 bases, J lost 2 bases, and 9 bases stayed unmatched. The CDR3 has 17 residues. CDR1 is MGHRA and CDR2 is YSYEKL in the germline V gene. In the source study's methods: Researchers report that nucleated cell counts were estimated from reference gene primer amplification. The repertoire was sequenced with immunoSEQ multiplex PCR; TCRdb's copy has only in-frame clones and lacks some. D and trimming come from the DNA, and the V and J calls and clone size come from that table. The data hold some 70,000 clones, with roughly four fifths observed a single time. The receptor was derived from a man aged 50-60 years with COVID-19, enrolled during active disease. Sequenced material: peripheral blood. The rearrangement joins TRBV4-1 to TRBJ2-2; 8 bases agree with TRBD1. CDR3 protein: CASSLTDRGSNTGELFF. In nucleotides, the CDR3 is TGCGCCAGCAGCCTAACTGACAGGGGCTCTAACACCGGGGAGCTGTTTTTT.